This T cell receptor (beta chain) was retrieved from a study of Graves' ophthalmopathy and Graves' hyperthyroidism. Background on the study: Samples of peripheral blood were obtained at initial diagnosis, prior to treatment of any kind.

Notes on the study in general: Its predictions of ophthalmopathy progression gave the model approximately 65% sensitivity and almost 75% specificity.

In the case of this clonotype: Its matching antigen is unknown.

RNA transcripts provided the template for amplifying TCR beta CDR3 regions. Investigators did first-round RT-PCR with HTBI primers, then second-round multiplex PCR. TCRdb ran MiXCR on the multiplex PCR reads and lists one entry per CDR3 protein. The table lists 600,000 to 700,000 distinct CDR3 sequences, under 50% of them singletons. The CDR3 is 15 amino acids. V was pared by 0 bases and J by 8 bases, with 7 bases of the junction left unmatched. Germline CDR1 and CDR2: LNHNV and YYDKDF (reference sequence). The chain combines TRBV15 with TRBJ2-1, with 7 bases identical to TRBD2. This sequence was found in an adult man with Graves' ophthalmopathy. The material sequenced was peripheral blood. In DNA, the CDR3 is TGTGCCACCAGCAGAGAAAAGCGGGGCGGGGATGAGCAGTTCTTC. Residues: CATSREKRGGDEQFF.